This T cell receptor beta chain was sequenced for a study of early T cells in non-severe SARS-CoV-2 infection (dated by TCRdb to the early 2020s). The study in broad terms: TCR sequencing used bulk RNA from unsorted whole blood, so alpha and beta chains could not be paired.

Set within a cohort of healthcare workers in London, UK, this nested case-control study involved weekly PCR testing of nasopharyngeal swabs along with blood sampling. Healthcare workers were enrolled in the week of the UK lockdown, from 23 to 31 March 2020, and were followed every week for up to roughly 16 weeks. Receptor amplification or capture employed 5' RACE. Instrument used: NextSeq 500. The TCR library protocol attached unique molecular identifiers to individual cDNA molecules to correct for sequencing error and PCR bias. Sequencing covered both TCR alpha and beta chains, and within each sample the abundances of alpha and beta sequences were tightly co-correlated. In the source study's methods: Decombinator V4 was used to perform V gene, J gene and CDR3 annotation of TCR sequences. TCRs were defined as expanded if a significant change between any two time points was detected under a Poisson model with p below 0.0001. Abundances of TCRs were expressed as counts per million after normalisation to the total number of TCRs sequenced in each sample. VDJdb, accessed on 1 November 2021, was searched for TCRs annotated for CMV, EBV and SARS-CoV-2, and TCRs annotated for more than one antigen were excluded. The public reads were quality trimmed at Q25 with fastp and then assembled into clones with MiXCR by TCRdb, keeping productive beta chains. Each entry is one CDR3 protein sequence, shown with its most common DNA and genes. The V and J calls were not made by the authors but by TCRdb's processing. The sample data list 60,000 or so distinct CDR3 sequences, and about 8.9% of these were observed just once. The ten largest clones capture 17% of the sample.

In regard to this clonotype: Its antigen specificity is not known. Base qualities were left out, and no much larger clone turns up one base away.

Study-wide findings and limitations: VDJdb matching was skewed toward anti-spike CD8 responses and likely underestimated virus-specific expansions by missing private and CD4 specificities.

This clonotype was obtained from an adult who was a healthcare worker with PCR-confirmed SARS-CoV-2 infection or an uninfected control (not recorded which). Sequenced: whole blood.

The CDR3 has the sequence CASSPGILNTEAFF. The DNA sequence is as follows: TGTGCCAGCAGCCCAGGGATATTGAACACTGAAGCTTTCTTT. The chain couples TRBV28 to TRBJ1-1, with TRBD1 tentatively as D gene (5 bases match). At the junction V is shortened by 6 bases and J by 0 bases, with 11 bases in between. The CDR3 measures 14 amino acids from cysteine to phenylalanine. This entry keeps only the CDR3 DNA: 42 bases, framed from base 1. The germline V gene gives CDR1 as MDHEN and CDR2 as SYDVKM.